These T cell receptor beta chains were read from a single sample in a study of beta chain features in type 1 diabetes. The repertoire was sequenced with immunoSEQ multiplex PCR; TCRdb's copy has only in-frame clones and lacks some. The profile shows about 40,000 clones, approximately 51% of them singletons. Sequenced sample: stem cell memory CD4+ T cells from blood. Every receptor here comes from a woman under 40 in good health. CDR3s include the opening cysteine and the closing phenylalanine or tryptophan. Each record gives: D gene, clone size, J gene, V gene, CDR3 DNA, CDR3 protein. D genes are given only for firm matches. Expanded clones are given a class, and other clones once, few, many or no size at all.

d_call: TRBD2; clone_size: few; j_call: TRBJ2-1; v_call: TRBV7-9; cdr3_nt: TGTGCCAGCAGCCCCCCCGGAGCGGGAGTTTGGGGTGAGCAGTTCTTC; cdr3_aa: CASSPPGAGVWGEQFF
d_call: TRBD1; clone_size: few; j_call: TRBJ1-5; v_call: TRBV27; cdr3_nt: TGTGCCAGCCGGAACTTTGGGACAGGGGGAAATCAGCCCCAGCATTTT; cdr3_aa: CASRNFGTGGNQPQHF
d_call: NA; clone_size: NA; j_call: TRBJ2-6; v_call: TRBV7-9; cdr3_nt: TGTGCCAGCAGCAACCGGGGGACAGACCCCTCTGGGGCCAACGTCCTGACTTTC; cdr3_aa: CASSNRGTDPSGANVLTF
d_call: TRBD2; clone_size: NA; j_call: TRBJ2-3; v_call: TRBV5-4; cdr3_nt: TGTGCCAGCAGCTTGACTAGCGGCAGCACAGATACGCAGTATTTT; cdr3_aa: CASSLTSGSTDTQYF
d_call: NA; clone_size: once; j_call: TRBJ1-3; v_call: TRBV5-1; cdr3_nt: TGCGCCAGCAGCCGGACTTCAAGCTCTGGAAACACCATATATTTT; cdr3_aa: CASSRTSSSGNTIYF
d_call: NA; clone_size: NA; j_call: TRBJ2-5; v_call: TRBV7-2; cdr3_nt: TGTGCCAGCAGCTTGCGGATTAGCGGCTTCCAAGAGACCCAGTACTTC; cdr3_aa: CASSLRISGFQETQYF
d_call: NA; clone_size: NA; j_call: TRBJ2-5; v_call: TRBV7-2; cdr3_nt: TGTGCCAGCAGCTCGAGGACAGTACAAGAGACCCAGTACTTC; cdr3_aa: CASSSRTVQETQYF
d_call: NA; clone_size: NA; j_call: TRBJ2-1; v_call: TRBV4-3; cdr3_nt: TGCGCCAGCAGCCAACTTAGAGCAAATGAGCAGTTCTTC; cdr3_aa: CASSQLRANEQFF
d_call: NA; clone_size: NA; j_call: TRBJ2-1; v_call: TRBV28; cdr3_nt: TGTGCCAGCAAGGGCGGGATCTACAATGAGCAGTTCTTC; cdr3_aa: CASKGGIYNEQFF
d_call: NA; clone_size: NA; j_call: TRBJ1-5; v_call: TRBV28; cdr3_nt: TGTGCCAGCAGTTTTTACAGGGCTGGCAATCAGCCCCAGCATTTT; cdr3_aa: CASSFYRAGNQPQHF
d_call: TRBD1; clone_size: NA; j_call: TRBJ2-7; v_call: TRBV28; cdr3_nt: TGTGCCAGCACCCAACTGGGGACAGGGGCCTACGAGCAGTACTTC; cdr3_aa: CASTQLGTGAYEQYF
d_call: TRBD2; clone_size: NA; j_call: TRBJ2-1; v_call: TRBV5-1; cdr3_nt: TGCGCCAGCAGCCTGCGCGGGGGAAAGAATGAGCAGTTCTTC; cdr3_aa: CASSLRGGKNEQFF
d_call: NA; clone_size: NA; j_call: TRBJ1-1; v_call: TRBV5-4; cdr3_nt: TGTGCCAGCAGCTTACAGGGAGGGACTGAAGCTTTCTTT; cdr3_aa: CASSLQGGTEAFF
d_call: NA; clone_size: NA; j_call: TRBJ1-1; v_call: TRBV10-1; cdr3_nt: TGCGCCAGCAGTGAGTCCCGACCGGGAGGAACTGAAGCTTTCTTT; cdr3_aa: CASSESRPGGTEAFF
d_call: NA; clone_size: once; j_call: TRBJ2-4; v_call: TRBV29-1; cdr3_nt: TGCAGCGTTGAAGGGAACAGTGCAGACCTAGCCAAAAACATTCAGTACTTC; cdr3_aa: CSVEGNSADLAKNIQYF
d_call: TRBD2; clone_size: NA; j_call: TRBJ2-1; v_call: TRBV9; cdr3_nt: TGTGCCAGCAGCGACGTGGGGGGGTCTCTCTACAATGAGCAGTTCTTC; cdr3_aa: CASSDVGGSLYNEQFF